The present T cell receptor (beta chain) was sequenced within a study of control samples from healthy donors and cancer patients. Produced via immunoSEQ multiplex PCR; TCRdb's table is partial and in-frame only. Of 100,000 to 150,000 clones listed, around 92% were seen once; the top ten hold 2% to 2.5%. CDR1 MDHEN and CDR2 SYDVKM come from the germline V gene. CDR3 length equals 14 residues. Trimming cost V 4 bases and J 13 bases; bases outside gene matches: 13. Sample: blood. The chain carries TRBV28 and TRBJ1-2; TRBD1 matches 9 bases. This TCR was recovered from a woman between 45 and 65 years old in good health. As DNA, the CDR3 is TGTGCCAGCAGTTCCGCCGGGACAGGGACATTACCCACCTTC. Protein sequence: CASSSAGTGTLPTF.